This T cell receptor beta chain was profiled in a study of blood T cell repertoires in COVID-19. Recruits, aged roughly 18 to 100 years, lived in under 25 US areas. As originally analysed: Using reference gene primer amplification, nucleated cell counts were estimated. Data came from immunoSEQ multiplex PCR; TCRdb stores just in-frame clones and leaves some out. Clonal size and the V and J genes are those of that table, whereas D and trimming came from the DNA. The repertoire has around 230,000 clones, roughly 89% of them found once; the top ten carry about a tenth. CDR1 is WNHNN and CDR2 is SYGVQD in the germline V gene (reference sequence). The V and J ends lost 2 bases and 5 bases respectively, with 10 bases between them. CDR3 length: 13 amino acids.

The receptor comes from a man aged 18 to 35 with acute COVID-19. Specimen: PBMCs or T cells enriched from blood (not recorded which). V usage is TRBV10-1 and J usage is TRBJ2-7; D perhaps matches TRBD1 (5 bases). The CDR3 protein is CASSEGQGNEQYF. The CDR3 DNA sequence: TGCGCCAGCAGTGAGGGCCAGGGTAACGAGCAGTACTTC.